This TCR beta chain is drawn from a study of shared clonotypes between healthy human individuals. Comments on this clone: What it recognizes is unknown.

Cells designated naive CD8 were CD45RO-negative and were positively selected for CCR7, with terminally differentiated effector memory CD45RA+ cells excluded. The table came from immunoSEQ multiplex PCR; TCRdb's copy has only in-frame clones and leaves some out. The sample has approximately 2,200,000 clones, about 93% seen once. The CDR3 sequence is 14 residues long. Trimming removed 5 bases from V and 3 bases from J, with 13 bases in between. Looked up from germline, CDR1 is MDHEN and CDR2 is SYDVKM. Study-wide findings and caveats: Generation of non-shared clonotypes was less probable than generation of clonotypes shared by all four donors. The rarefaction results pointed to incomplete sorted-subset sequencing despite large depth. A few donors held approximately 5% of naive CD4 clonotypes in common.

The TCR originated in a man in his late teens or twenties in good health. Some clones in this sample may be carry-over from other donors' samples. The specimen was naive CD8+ T cells from PBMCs. J is TRBJ1-2 and V is TRBV28, with TRBD1 as a possible D gene (5 bases). The CDR3 nucleotides are TGTGCCAGCAGTATCAGAACAGGTTACTATGGCTACACCTTC. Encoded protein: CASSIRTGYYGYTF.